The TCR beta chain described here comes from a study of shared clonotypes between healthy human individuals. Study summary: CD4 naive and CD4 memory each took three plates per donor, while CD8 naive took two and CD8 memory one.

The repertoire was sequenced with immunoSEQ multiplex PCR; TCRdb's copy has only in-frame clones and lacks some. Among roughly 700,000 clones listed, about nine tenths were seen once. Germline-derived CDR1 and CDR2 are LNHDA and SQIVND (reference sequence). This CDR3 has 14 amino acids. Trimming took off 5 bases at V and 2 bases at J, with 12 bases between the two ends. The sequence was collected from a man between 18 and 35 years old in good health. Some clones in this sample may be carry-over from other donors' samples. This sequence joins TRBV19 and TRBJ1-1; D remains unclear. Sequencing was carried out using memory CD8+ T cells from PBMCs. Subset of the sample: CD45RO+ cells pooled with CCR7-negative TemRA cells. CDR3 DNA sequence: TGTGCCAGTAGTCCAACTGGGGAAAACACTGAAGCTTTCTTT. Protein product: CASSPTGENTEAFF.